These 6 T cell receptor beta chains were sequenced from one sample in a study of blood T cell repertoires in COVID-19 (dated by TCRdb to 2018 to 2021). Library creation used the immunoSEQ multiplex PCR assay. TCRdb provides this immuneACCESS table in a form limited to in-frame rearrangements. Some clones are lacking; in checked studies, under half of them reflect an unresolved V gene, and why the rest are absent is not known. The sample data list 64,000 or so clones, and more than 75% of these were observed just once. The ten largest clones represent 1.6% of the sample. Sequencing used peripheral blood. Source of these receptors: a human donor in a cohort sampled during active COVID-19.

V usage is TRBV14 and J usage is TRBJ2-1, with D possibly being TRBD1 (6 bases). The CDR3 length is 15 residues. CDR1 is SGHDN and CDR2 is FVKESK in the germline V gene. The V end was cut by 3 bases, the J end by 9 bases, with 18 bases between. The DNA of the CDR3 is TGTGCCAGCAGCCACAATCTTAGGGGGAGAACTGAGCAGTTCTTC. It specifies CASSHNLRGRTEQFF.

The sample holds one count of this clone. In DNA form, the CDR3 reads TGTGCCAGCAGTCCTTGGGACAGGGAAGGCGCTTTCTTT. It is translated as CASSPWDREGAFF. V and J are TRBV28 and TRBJ1-1; TRBD1 aligns across 9 bases. There are 13 residues in the CDR3. The J segment lost 11 bases and the V segment lost 5 bases, leaving 9 bases of the junction unmatched. Germline assignment: CDR1 MDHEN and CDR2 SYDVKM.

The chain couples TRBV4-1 to TRBJ2-7; perhaps TRBD1 as D (5 bases). The CDR3 is 16 residues long. V was shortened by 0 bases and J by 2 bases, with 14 bases between the two germline ends. The germline gives CDR1 MGHRA, CDR2 YSYEKL. The CDR3 spells CASSQEEGRATYEQYF. CDR3 DNA sequence: TGCGCCAGCAGCCAAGAGGAAGGCAGGGCAACCTACGAGCAGTACTTC.

The rearrangement uses TRBV19 and TRBJ2-7; tentatively, D is TRBD2 (6 bases). The CDR3 totals 13 residues. In germline, CDR1 is LNHDA, CDR2 SQIVND (reference sequence). Between the trimmed V and J ends, which lost 7 bases and 2 bases, there was a span of 12 bases. The CDR3 DNA reads as TGTGCCAGTAAGGGCGGGAAGGCCTACGAGCAGTACTTC. Amino acid sequence: CASKGGKAYEQYF.

In its sample, this clone was seen once. V usage is TRBV24-1 and J usage is TRBJ2-3; 10 bases fit TRBD2. Germline lookup yields CDR1 KGHDR and CDR2 SFDVKD. Germline trimming cut 7 bases from V and 6 bases from J; bases unmatched to any gene: 6. This CDR3 region has 14 residues. CDR3 in DNA: TGTGCCACCAGGCTAGCGGGAGAGTCCGATACGCAGTATTTT. Its protein product is CATRLAGESDTQYF.

This clone was seen only once. The chain uses TRBV10-3 and TRBJ1-1, with D unclear. The CDR3 has 12 residues. The germline V gene encodes CDR1 ENHRY and CDR2 SYGVKD. Trimming removed 10 bases at V and 3 bases at J, with 12 bases between. This chain's CDR3 is CASNREDTEAFF. CDR3 DNA: TGTGCCAGTAATAGAGAAGACACTGAAGCTTTCTTT.